The text below deals with one T cell receptor (beta chain). The table came from immunoSEQ multiplex PCR; TCRdb's copy has only in-frame clones and leaves some out. Seen here are more than 300,000 clones, about 82% observed once, and the top ten hold about 1.7%. The data are from a study of blood T cell repertoires in COVID-19. Germline V gives CDR1 SGDLS, CDR2 YYNGEE. This CDR3 region has 15 residues. Trimming took off 3 bases at V and 2 bases at J, with 14 bases between the two ends. The origin of this receptor is a woman in her 50s with acute or convalescent COVID-19. Sequenced: peripheral blood. The chain joins TRBV9 to TRBJ2-5; tentative D call: TRBD1 (6 bases). CDR3 loop: CASSDTGTLQETQYF. CDR3 nucleotides: TGTGCCAGCAGCGACACAGGGACCCTACAAGAGACCCAGTACTTC.